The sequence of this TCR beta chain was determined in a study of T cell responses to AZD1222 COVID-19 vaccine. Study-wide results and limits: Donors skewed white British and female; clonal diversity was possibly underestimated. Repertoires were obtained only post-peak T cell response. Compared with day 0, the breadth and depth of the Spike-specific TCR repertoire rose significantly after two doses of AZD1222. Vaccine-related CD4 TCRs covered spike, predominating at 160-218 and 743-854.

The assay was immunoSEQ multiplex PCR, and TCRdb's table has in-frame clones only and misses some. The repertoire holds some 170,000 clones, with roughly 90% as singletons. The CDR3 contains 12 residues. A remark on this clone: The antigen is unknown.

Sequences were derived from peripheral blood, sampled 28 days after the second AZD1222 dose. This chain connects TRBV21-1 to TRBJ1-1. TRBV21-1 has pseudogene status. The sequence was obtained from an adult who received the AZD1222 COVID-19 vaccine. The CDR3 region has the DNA TGTGCCAGCAGCAAAAGGGAGGCTGAAGCTTTCTTT. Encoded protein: CASSKREAEAFF.